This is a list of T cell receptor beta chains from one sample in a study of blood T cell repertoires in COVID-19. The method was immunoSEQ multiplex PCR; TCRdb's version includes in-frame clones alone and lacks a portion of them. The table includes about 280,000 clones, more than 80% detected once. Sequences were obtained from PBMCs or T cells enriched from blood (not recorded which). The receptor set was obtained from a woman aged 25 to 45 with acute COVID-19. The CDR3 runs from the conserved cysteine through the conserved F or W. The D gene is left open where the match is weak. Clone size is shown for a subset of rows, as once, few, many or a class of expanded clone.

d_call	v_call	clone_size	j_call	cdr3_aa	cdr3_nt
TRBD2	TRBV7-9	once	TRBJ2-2	CASRGLAGVIRENTGELFF	TGTGCCAGCAGAGGACTAGCGGGAGTTATAAGGGAGAACACCGGGGAGCTGTTTTTT
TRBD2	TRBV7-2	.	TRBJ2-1	CASSISGRVGNEQFF	TGTGCCAGCAGCATTAGCGGGAGGGTCGGAAATGAGCAGTTCTTC
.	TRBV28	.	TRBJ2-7	CASRLPGVAYEQYF	TGTGCCAGCCGGCTTCCGGGGGTAGCGTACGAGCAGTACTTC
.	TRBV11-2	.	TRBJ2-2	CASSLIEKYTGELFF	TGTGCCAGCAGCTTAATAGAAAAATACACCGGGGAGCTGTTTTTT
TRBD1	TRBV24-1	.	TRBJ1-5	CATSDRQGHQPQHF	TGTGCCACCAGTGACCGACAGGGTCATCAGCCCCAGCATTTT
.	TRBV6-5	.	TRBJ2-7	CASSYSISAVIYEQYF	TGTGCCAGCAGTTACTCGATTTCGGCGGTTATCTACGAGCAGTACTTC
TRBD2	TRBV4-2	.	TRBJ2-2	CASSQDPLRGVGGSISGELFF	TGTGCCAGCAGCCAAGATCCCCTGAGGGGAGTTGGCGGGAGTATCTCCGGGGAGCTGTTTTTT
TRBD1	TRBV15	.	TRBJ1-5	CATSRTGGHQPQHF	TGTGCCACCAGCAGGACAGGGGGTCATCAGCCCCAGCATTTT
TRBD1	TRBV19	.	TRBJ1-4	CASSGQGATNEKLFF	TGTGCCAGTAGTGGACAGGGGGCAACTAATGAAAAACTGTTTTTT
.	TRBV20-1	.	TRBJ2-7	CSAALQGEQYF	TGCAGTGCTGCCCTTCAGGGTGAGCAGTACTTC
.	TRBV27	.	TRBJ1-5	CASRQTVGASNQPQHF	TGTGCCAGCAGACAGACAGTGGGGGCTAGCAATCAGCCCCAGCATTTT
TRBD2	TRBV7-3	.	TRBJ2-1	CASSSTSGRDLDEQFF	TGTGCCAGCAGCTCTACTAGCGGGAGGGACCTCGATGAGCAGTTCTTC
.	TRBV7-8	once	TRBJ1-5	CASSFDSGSNQPQHF	TGTGCCAGCAGCTTCGACAGTGGGAGCAATCAGCCCCAGCATTTT
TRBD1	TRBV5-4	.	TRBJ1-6	CASTRDRGSYNSPLHF	TGTGCCAGCACCAGGGACAGGGGCTCCTATAATTCACCCCTCCACTTT
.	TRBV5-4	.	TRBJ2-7	CASSLGGGGSREQYF	TGTGCCAGCAGCTTGGGAGGGGGGGGCTCTCGCGAGCAGTACTTC
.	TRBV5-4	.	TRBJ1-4	CASSTTGRNEKLFF	TGTGCCAGCAGCACGACAGGCCGTAATGAAAAACTGTTTTTT
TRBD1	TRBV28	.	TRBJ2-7	CASTTESQGDEQYF	TGTGCCAGCACAACAGAGTCACAGGGGGACGAGCAGTACTTC
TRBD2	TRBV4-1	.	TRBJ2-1	CASSLSGKRNEQFF	TGCGCCAGCAGCCTTAGCGGGAAGAGGAATGAGCAGTTCTTC
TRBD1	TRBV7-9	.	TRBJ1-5	CASSFGQGEYSNQPQHF	TGTGCCAGCAGCTTTGGACAGGGAGAATATAGCAATCAGCCCCAGCATTTT
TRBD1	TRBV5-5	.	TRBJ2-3	CASSASPTGTGVTDTQYF	TGTGCCAGCAGCGCCTCCCCCACTGGGACAGGGGTCACAGATACGCAGTATTTT
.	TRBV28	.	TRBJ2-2	CASSFGAQTGELFF	TGTGCCAGCAGTTTTGGGGCCCAGACCGGGGAGCTGTTTTTT
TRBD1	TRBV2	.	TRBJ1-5	CASRSTGGWQPQHF	TGTGCCAGCAGGTCGACAGGGGGCTGGCAGCCCCAGCATTTT
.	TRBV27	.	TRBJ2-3	CASSIGGADTQYF	TGTGCCAGCAGTATTGGGGGGGCGGATACGCAGTATTTT
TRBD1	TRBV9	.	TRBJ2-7	CASSVATGYSYEQYF	TGTGCCAGCAGCGTAGCGACAGGGTACTCCTACGAGCAGTACTTC
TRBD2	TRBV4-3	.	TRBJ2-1	CASSQDRLAGGNEQFF	TGCGCCAGCAGCCAAGATCGACTAGCGGGAGGCAATGAGCAGTTCTTC
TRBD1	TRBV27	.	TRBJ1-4	CASSSRTGGGEKLFF	TGTGCCAGCAGTTCCCGGACAGGGGGCGGTGAAAAACTGTTTTTT
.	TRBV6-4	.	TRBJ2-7	CASSDPQGFEQYF	TGTGCCAGCAGTGACCCACAGGGTTTCGAGCAGTACTTC
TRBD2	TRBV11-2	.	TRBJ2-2	CASSRISGRGNTGELFF	TGTGCCAGCAGCCGCATTAGCGGGAGGGGGAACACCGGGGAGCTGTTTTTT
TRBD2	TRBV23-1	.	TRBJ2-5	CASSLSTPGGSEETQYF	TGCGCCAGCAGTCTATCAACCCCCGGGGGGTCCGAAGAGACCCAGTACTTC
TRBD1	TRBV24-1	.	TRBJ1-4	CATNRGPGEKLFF	TGTGCCACCAACAGGGGGCCTGGTGAAAAACTGTTTTTT
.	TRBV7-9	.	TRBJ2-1	CASSLALDEQFF	TGTGCCAGCAGCTTAGCTCTAGATGAGCAGTTCTTC
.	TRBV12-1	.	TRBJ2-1	CASSFVLAVSYNEQFF	TGTGCCAGCAGCTTTGTGCTAGCGGTCTCCTACAATGAGCAGTTCTTC
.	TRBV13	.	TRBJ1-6	CASSLVSEFGSPLHF	TGTGCCAGCAGCTTAGTGTCGGAGTTTGGTTCACCCCTCCACTTT
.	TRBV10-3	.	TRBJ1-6	CAISGRDDNSPLHF	TGTGCCATCAGTGGCAGGGATGATAATTCACCCCTCCACTTT
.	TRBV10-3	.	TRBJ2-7	CAISELALNSYEQYF	TGTGCCATCAGTGAGCTAGCGTTAAATTCCTACGAGCAGTACTTC
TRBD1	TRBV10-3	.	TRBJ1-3	CATSTGERSGNTIYF	TGTGCCACCTCGACAGGGGAGAGATCTGGAAACACCATATATTTT
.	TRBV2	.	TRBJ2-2	CASSMDGGNTGELFF	TGTGCCAGCAGTATGGACGGAGGTAACACCGGGGAGCTGTTTTTT
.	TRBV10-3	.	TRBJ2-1	CAISESLDFYEQFF	TGTGCCATCAGTGAGTCTCTAGATTTCTATGAGCAGTTCTTC
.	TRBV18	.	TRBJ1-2	CASSPGIPTGNYGYTF	TGTGCCAGCTCACCAGGGATCCCAACAGGGAACTATGGCTACACCTTC
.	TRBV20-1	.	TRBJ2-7	CSASPHSAYEQYF	TGCAGTGCTAGTCCCCACAGTGCCTACGAGCAGTACTTC
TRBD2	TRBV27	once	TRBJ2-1	CASSLGTSGSSEQFF	TGTGCCAGCAGTCTCGGGACTAGCGGGAGCAGTGAGCAGTTCTTC
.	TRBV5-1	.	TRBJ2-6	CASSLDGSGANVLTF	TGCGCCAGCAGCTTGGACGGTTCTGGGGCCAACGTCCTGACTTTC
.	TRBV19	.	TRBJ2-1	CASQLVGDEQFF	TGTGCCAGCCAGCTGGTAGGGGATGAGCAGTTCTTC
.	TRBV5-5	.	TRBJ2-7	CASSLEPVYEQYF	TGTGCCAGCAGCTTGGAACCGGTGTACGAGCAGTACTTC
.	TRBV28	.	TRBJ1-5	CASSLSDWAIWHF	TGTGCCAGCAGTTTATCGGACTGGGCGATTTGGCATTTT
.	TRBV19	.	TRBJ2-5	CASSIDRWKETQYF	TGTGCCAGTAGTATAGACAGGTGGAAAGAGACCCAGTACTTC
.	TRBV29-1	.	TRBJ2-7	CSVDRGANEQYF	TGCAGCGTTGATCGGGGGGCTAACGAGCAGTACTTC
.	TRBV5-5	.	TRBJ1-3	CASSLGGSSGNTIYF	TGTGCCAGCAGCTTGGGTGGCAGCTCTGGAAACACCATATATTTT
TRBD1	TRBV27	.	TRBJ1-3	CASSPWDRDYSGNTIYF	TGTGCCAGCAGTCCCTGGGACAGAGACTACTCTGGAAACACCATATATTTT
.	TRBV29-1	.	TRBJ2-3	CSASEAADTQYF	TGCAGCGCCTCCGAGGCGGCGGATACGCAGTATTTT
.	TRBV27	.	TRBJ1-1	CASSYTEGTEAFF	TGTGCCAGCAGTTATACGGAGGGTACTGAAGCTTTCTTT
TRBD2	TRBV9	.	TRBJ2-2	CASSVRASGTGELFF	TGTGCCAGCAGCGTTAGGGCTAGCGGGACCGGGGAGCTGTTTTTT
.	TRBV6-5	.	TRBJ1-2	CASSYSSGFYGYTF	TGTGCCAGCAGTTATTCCTCAGGATTCTATGGCTACACCTTC
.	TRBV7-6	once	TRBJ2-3	CASSLATQNTDTQYF	TGTGCCAGCAGCTTAGCGACACAGAACACAGATACGCAGTATTTT
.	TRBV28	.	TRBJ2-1	CASQGSGDYLRSYNEQFF	TGTGCCAGCCAGGGTTCGGGAGACTATCTTCGGTCCTACAATGAGCAGTTCTTC
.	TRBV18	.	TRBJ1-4	CASSPPGGPNEKLFF	TGTGCCAGCTCACCACCGGGGGGGCCTAATGAAAAACTGTTTTTT
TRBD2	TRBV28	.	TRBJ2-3	CASTTSGASTDTQYF	TGTGCCAGCACCACTAGCGGCGCTAGCACAGATACGCAGTATTTT
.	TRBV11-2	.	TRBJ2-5	CASSFYREETQYF	TGTGCCAGCAGCTTTTATCGTGAAGAGACCCAGTACTTC
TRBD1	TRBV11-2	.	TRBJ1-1	CASSAGQGNTEAFF	TGTGCCAGCAGCGCGGGACAGGGGAACACTGAAGCTTTCTTT